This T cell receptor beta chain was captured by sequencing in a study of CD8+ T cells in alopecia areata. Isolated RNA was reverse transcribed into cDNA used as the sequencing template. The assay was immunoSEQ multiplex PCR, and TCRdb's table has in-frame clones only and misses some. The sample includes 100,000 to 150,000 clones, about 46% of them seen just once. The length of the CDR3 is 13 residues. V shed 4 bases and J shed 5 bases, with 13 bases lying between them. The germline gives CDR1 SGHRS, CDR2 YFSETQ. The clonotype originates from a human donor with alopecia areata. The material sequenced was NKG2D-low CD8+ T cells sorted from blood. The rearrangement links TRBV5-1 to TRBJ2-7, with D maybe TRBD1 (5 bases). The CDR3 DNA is TGCGCCAGCAGCCCACCCCTAGGGGACGAGCAGTACTTC. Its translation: CASSPPLGDEQYF.